These 21 T cell receptor beta chains originate from one sample sequenced in a study of T cells expressing NK-cell markers. Reprocessing the 5' RACE reads, TCRdb reports a single entry for every CDR3 protein and omits DNA. This sample's table has roughly 180,000 distinct CDR3 sequences. The specimen sequenced was blood T cells: a sorted CD56 or NKG2C T cell subset, CD4+ or CD8+ T cells, or bulk PBMC T cells (not recorded which). The source is a woman between 18 and 70 years old in good health.

This chain connects TRBV5-5 to TRBJ2-1; TCRdb lists TRBD2, though no DNA is available to test this call. CDR3 size: 16 residues. The germline gives CDR1 SGHKS, CDR2 YYEKEE (reference sequence). The chain's CDR3 is CASSSFRGGSYNEQFF.

The chain combines TRBV7-3 with TRBJ2-3; the D call of TRBD2 rests on TCRdb alone, since no DNA is present to check it. The CDR3 runs to 18 residues. The germline gives CDR1 SGHTA, CDR2 FQGTGA. CDR3 sequence reads: CASSLGLAGVFHTDTQYF. Variable domain in full (rest from reference TRBV7-3 and TRBJ2-3): GAGVSQTPSNKVTEKGKYVELRCDPISGHTALYWYRQSLGQGPEFLIYFQGTGAADDSGLPNDRFFAVRPEGSVSTLKIQRTERGDSAVYLCASSLGLAGVFHTDTQYFGPGTRLTVL.

V gene TRBV27 combines with J gene TRBJ1-2; without DNA, the TCRdb call of TRBD1 cannot be checked. The CDR3 covers 14 residues. The germline V gene has CDR1 MNHEY and CDR2 SMNVEV (reference sequence). The CDR3: CASSMGQPYDGYTF.

V and J are TRBV9 and TRBJ2-2. Per germline, CDR1 SGDLS and CDR2 YYNGEE. There are 15 residues in the CDR3. This chain's CDR3 is CASSGINGNTGELFF.

The chain employs TRBV9 and TRBJ2-1; TCRdb lists TRBD1, though no DNA is available to test this call. The length of the CDR3 is 16 residues. The germline gives CDR1 SGDLS, CDR2 YYNGEE. Here the CDR3 reads CASSLGGAKGYNEQFF.

This chain links TRBV5-5 with TRBJ2-7. Germline-derived CDR1 and CDR2 are SGHKS and YYEKEE (reference sequence). The length of the CDR3 is 15 residues. The CDR3 here is CASSLAYHPLYEQYF.

The rearrangement uses TRBV20-1 and TRBJ2-7; TCRdb outputs TRBD1, but without DNA this stays unchecked. The length of the CDR3 is 14 residues. The V gene's germline CDR1 is DFQATT and CDR2 SNEGSKA (reference sequence). The CDR3 reads CSAKTGRTTYEQYF.

The V gene is TRBV6-1, the J gene TRBJ1-1; without DNA, the TCRdb call of TRBD1 cannot be checked. The CDR3 is 14 residues long. Germline CDR1 reads MNHNS; CDR2 reads SASEGT. The CDR3 is CASKRTGSDSEAFF.

This sequence joins TRBV7-9 and TRBJ2-1; TCRdb outputs TRBD2, but without DNA this stays unchecked. This CDR3 contains 15 residues. Germline V gene data show CDR1 as SEHNR and CDR2 as FQNEAQ (reference sequence). This CDR3 reads CASSLRTSGSSLLFF.

This sequence joins TRBV30 and TRBJ2-1; TCRdb designates TRBD1, a call that cannot be tested without DNA. This CDR3 comprises 14 residues. Looked up from germline, CDR1 is GTSNPN and CDR2 is SVGIG (reference sequence). CDR3 residues: CAWSPPGAYNEQFF.

V and J are TRBV29-1 and TRBJ2-5; the D call of TRBD1 rests on TCRdb alone, since no DNA is present to check it. Germline V lookup: CDR1 SQVTM, CDR2 ANQGSEA. The CDR3 is made up of 12 amino acids. The chain's CDR3 is CSGVQVGETQYF. Using reference TRBV29-1 and TRBJ2-5 for the parts outside the CDR3, the full variable domain is SAVISQKPSRDICQRGTSLTIQCQVDSQVTMMFWYRQQPGQSLTLIATANQGSEATYESGFVIDKFPISRPNLTFSTLTVSNMSPEDSSIYLCSGVQVGETQYFGPGTRLLVL.

V and J are TRBV5-1 and TRBJ1-4; the TCRdb D gene call, TRBD1, has no DNA to confirm it. From germline, CDR1 is SGHRS and CDR2 YFSETQ. The length of the CDR3 is 15 residues. The CDR3 region is CASSSQPRGNEKLFF.

The chain links TRBV21-1 to TRBJ2-3; TCRdb gives TRBD1 as the D gene, but with no DNA this cannot be confirmed. TRBV21-1 is noted as a pseudogene. This CDR3 has 19 residues. This CDR3 reads CASSKKAGGGATLTDTQYF.

This chain joins TRBV10-3 and TRBJ2-2; absent DNA, TCRdb's TRBD1 call cannot be checked. There are 14 residues in the CDR3. CDR1 and CDR2 from the germline V gene are ENHRY and SYGVKD. The CDR3 loop reads CATSGQVNTGELFF.

The rearrangement uses TRBV4-2 and TRBJ1-6; the TCRdb D gene call, TRBD1, has no DNA to confirm it. Germline loops: CDR1 LGHNA, CDR2 YNFKEQ. The CDR3 covers 16 residues. The CDR3 reads CASSHEMDRVNSPLHF.

This chain uses TRBV6-1 with TRBJ2-3. Per germline, CDR1 MNHNS and CDR2 SASEGT. This CDR3 spans 14 amino acids. This chain's CDR3 is CASSERPSTDTQYF.

The rearrangement links TRBV12-3 or TRBV12-4 to TRBJ1-1; TCRdb picks TRBD1, but there is no DNA to check that call. This CDR3 spans 15 amino acids. This CDR3 reads CASSSGQGAWTEAFF.

This sequence joins TRBV7-7 and TRBJ2-3; TCRdb selects TRBD1, and the lack of DNA leaves this call unchecked. Germline values: CDR1 SSHAT, CDR2 FNYEAQ (reference sequence). This CDR3 spans 14 amino acids. CDR3: CASSLAGGADTQYF.

This chain connects TRBV7-2 to TRBJ1-2. Germline values: CDR1 SGHTA, CDR2 FQGNSA. The CDR3 has 13 amino acids. The CDR3 is CASSPEANYGYTF.

The gene calls are TRBV5-1 and TRBJ2-1; the TCRdb call, TRBD1, lacks DNA for checking. In germline, CDR1 is SGHRS, CDR2 YFSETQ. The length of the CDR3 is 14 residues. The chain's CDR3 is CASSLGGLGSEQFF. The full variable domain, rest sourced from reference TRBV5-1 and TRBJ2-1, is KAGVTQTPRYLIKTRGQQVTLSCSPISGHRSVSWYQQTPGQGLQFLFEYFSETQRNKGNFPGRFSGRQFSNSRSEMNVSTLELGDSALYLCASSLGGLGSEQFFGPGTRLTVL.

The chain uses TRBV4-1 and TRBJ2-4; TCRdb proposes TRBD1, but this gene call is untestable without DNA. This CDR3 comprises 16 residues. Germline V gene sequence: CDR1 MGHRA, CDR2 YSYEKL. The CDR3 sequence is CASSQGVPGSKNIQYF.